These 4 T cell receptor beta chains originate from one sample sequenced in a study of T-cell reconstitution after alpha-beta-depleted transplantation in children. TCRbeta library construction was performed incorporating unique molecular identifiers. TCRdb called the PCR reads again in MiXCR, with one record for every CDR3 protein. The sample shows fewer than 750,000 distinct CDR3 sequences, over 20% of them seen only once. The source material was PBMCs, sampled before TCRalphabeta/CD19-depleted stem cell transplant. Receptors were obtained from a boy younger than two with Wiskott-Aldrich syndrome, due to receive a stem cell transplant.

This rearrangement joins TRBV29-1 to TRBJ2-1; D is ambiguous. V lost 7 bases and J lost 3, with 4 bases in between. Germline-derived CDR1 and CDR2 are SQVTM and ANQGSEA. The CDR3 has 10 amino acids. The CDR3 region is CSGHYNEQFF. CDR3 DNA: TGCAGCGGCCACTACAATGAGCAGTTCTTC.

The sample holds one count of this clonotype. The genes are TRBV12-3 or TRBV12-4 and TRBJ2-3, with 9 bases aligning to TRBD2. The J segment lost 10 bases and the V segment lost 6 bases, leaving 8 bases of the junction unmatched. This CDR3 spans 13 amino acids. CDR3 residues: CASRGTSRDAQYF. The CDR3 DNA reads as TGTGCCAGCAGGGGGACTAGCCGGGATGCGCAGTATTTT.

The chain employs TRBV5-1 and TRBJ2-2; D ambiguous. Germline-derived CDR1 and CDR2 are SGHRS and YFSETQ. The V end lost 1 base, the J end lost 0 bases, and 13 bases lay between the germline ends. CDR3 length: 17 amino acids. Here the CDR3 reads CASSLLGLNANTGELFF. The CDR3 region has the DNA TGCGCCAGCAGCTTGCTGGGCCTGAACGCGAACACCGGGGAGCTGTTTTTT.

The chain combines TRBV3-1 with TRBJ1-1; the match to TRBD1 covers 9 bases. Germline V lookup: CDR1 LGHDT, CDR2 YNNKEL (reference sequence). CDR3 length: 14 amino acids. V lost 6 bases and J lost 8; bases outside the gene matches: 10. The CDR3: CASSVEQGASEAFF. For the CDR3, the DNA is TGTGCCAGCAGTGTCGAACAGGGGGCGTCGGAAGCTTTCTTT.